Presented here are 3 T cell receptor beta chains from one specimen sequenced in a study of OX40 agonist ivuxolimab in advanced cancers. The library was produced with the immunoSEQ multiplex PCR assay. What TCRdb holds here is the immuneACCESS table cut down to in-frame rearrangements. Part of the clones is not present; checked against another copy, under half of the missing clones reflect an unresolved V gene, and the others are unexplained. In all, the sample holds some 70,000 clones, and around 81% of those were seen once. Roughly 8% of the sample is held by the ten biggest clonotypes. Sample: CD4+ or CD8+ T cells sorted from blood, taken in a trial of the OX40 agonist ivuxolimab. These receptor sequences come from an adult with an advanced solid tumor such as melanoma, head and neck, liver or kidney cancer.

This chain uses TRBV18 with TRBJ1-1; D is possibly TRBD1 (5 bases). The V end was cut by 2 bases, the J end by 6 bases, with 19 bases between. CDR3 length equals 16 residues. Germline assignment: CDR1 KGHSH and CDR2 LQKENI. This chain's CDR3 is CASSPFTGPQGAEAFF. The CDR3 DNA reads as TGTGCCAGCTCACCATTCACAGGTCCCCAGGGCGCTGAAGCTTTCTTT.

J is TRBJ2-2 and V is TRBV9; TRBD2 matches at 8 bases. The length of the CDR3 is 15 residues. The J segment lost 1 base and the V segment lost 1 base, leaving 0 bases of the junction unmatched. Looked up from germline, CDR1 is SGDLS and CDR2 is YYNGEE. The CDR3 sequence is CASSVLAGNTGELFF. The CDR3 coding sequence is TGTGCCAGCAGCGTACTAGCGGGGAACACCGGGGAGCTGTTTTTT.

V is TRBV6-5 and J is TRBJ1-1; TRBD1 might be the D (5 bases). Germline CDR1 is MNHEY and CDR2 is SVGAGI. V shed 0 bases and J shed 1 base, with 6 bases lying between them. The CDR3 length is 14 residues. Here the CDR3 reads CASSYSQGNTEAFF. CDR3 sequence (DNA): TGTGCCAGCAGTTACTCCCAGGGGAACACTGAAGCTTTCTTT.